This T cell receptor (beta chain) emerged from a study of cytomegalovirus exposure and HLA in healthy donors. This PCR relied on a set of 60 Vbeta primers and 13 Jbeta primers. Assay: immunoSEQ multiplex PCR; the TCRdb copy retains only in-frame clones and omits some. Altogether about 87,000 clones are present, roughly 70% being singletons, with the ten largest covering approximately 20%. Germline V gene data show CDR1 as SGHTA and CDR2 as FQGTGA. The CDR3 loop spans 16 amino acids. The V segment lost 0 bases and the J segment 4 bases; nucleotides outside the gene matches: 2. The sequence came from a man aged 25 to 40 in good health and CMV-seropositive. Sample: PBMCs. The J gene is TRBJ2-1, the V gene TRBV7-3; TRBD1 matches at 11 bases. The CDR3, as DNA: TGTGCCAGCAGCTTAACCGGGACAGGGGGGTACAATGAGCAGTTCTTC. It encodes CASSLTGTGGYNEQFF.